The next 21 T cell receptor beta chains were all read from a single sample in a study of T cell repertoires in cytomegalovirus infection. From the reads, TCRdb called clonotypes with MiXCR, one entry per CDR3 protein. The table includes about 470,000 distinct CDR3 sequences, roughly 43% detected once. No antigen has been identified for these receptors. The specimen was cultured PBMCs, collected from culture after CMV antigen stimulation. These receptors came from a human donor in good health (CMV status not recorded). Some clones in this sample may be carry-over from other donors' samples.

This clonotype has ten or more counts. V usage is TRBV7-2 and J usage is TRBJ1-5; D ambiguous. The V end lost 3 bases, the J end lost 4 bases, and 7 bases lay between the germline ends. The CDR3 sequence is 13 residues long. CDR1 and CDR2 (germline): SGHTA, FQGNSA. The CDR3 sequence is CASSFGSNQPQHF. In DNA, the CDR3 is TGTGCCAGCAGCTTTGGGAGTAATCAGCCCCAGCATTTT.

In regard to this clonotype: This may arise from a read error, as a much more abundant clone is one base away. The rearrangement joins TRBV7-6 to TRBJ2-7; D call uncertain. This CDR3 has 12 residues. The germline gives CDR1 SGHVS, CDR2 FNYEAQ. Trimming took off 1 base at V and 6 bases at J, with 7 bases between the two ends. CDR3 bases: TGTGCCAGCAGCTTAGAAGGGTTCGAGCAGTACTTC. This translates into CASSLEGFEQYF.

J is TRBJ2-1 and V is TRBV7-2, with TRBD1 as a possible D gene (5 bases). CDR1 is SGHTA and CDR2 is FQGNSA in the germline V gene. Trimming removed 2 bases from V and 0 bases from J, with 8 bases in between. The CDR3 is 15 amino acids. CDR3 protein: CASSLFQGSYNEQFF. The CDR3 DNA reads as TGTGCCAGCAGCTTATTTCAGGGCTCCTACAATGAGCAGTTCTTC.

This clonotype has a handful of counts. Here the CDR3 DNA reads TGTGCCAGCAGTTTAAAGGATGGCTACACCTTC. Its translation is CASSLKDGYTF. The chain uses TRBV28 and TRBJ1-2; D gene ambiguous. V shed 2 bases and J shed 6 bases, with 4 bases lying between them. Germline V lookup: CDR1 MDHEN, CDR2 SYDVKM. The CDR3 runs to 11 residues.

The sample holds a few counts of this clonotype. The chain recombines TRBV7-6 with TRBJ2-3; 7 nucleotides agree with TRBD2. The CDR3 contains 15 residues. V shed 5 bases, J shed 2 bases, and the junction held 7 bases outside the gene matches. Germline CDR1 and CDR2: SGHVS and FNYEAQ. The CDR3 coding sequence is TGTGCCAGCAGCCCCCGGGACTACCTCACAGATACGCAGTATTTT. Amino acids: CASSPRDYLTDTQYF.

This clonotype was seen a few times. This chain uses TRBV7-8 with TRBJ1-1; a weak D match, TRBD1 (5 bases). Trimming removed 0 bases at V and 3 bases at J, with 8 bases between. This CDR3 contains 14 residues. CDR1 is SGHVS and CDR2 is FQNEAQ in the germline V gene. In DNA, the CDR3 is TGTGCCAGCAGCTTAGCTTGGGGGTACACTGAAGCTTTCTTT. Translated, it gives CASSLAWGYTEAFF.

V and J are TRBV7-2 and TRBJ2-3, with 13 bases fitting TRBD2. The germline V gene has CDR1 SGHTA and CDR2 FQGNSA. There are 17 residues in the CDR3. J gave up 1 base and V 0 bases, and 1 base lay outside the gene matches. The CDR3, as DNA: TGTGCCAGCAGCTTAGCCGGGACTAGCGGGGGCACAGATACGCAGTATTTT. Its protein is CASSLAGTSGGTDTQYF. The variable domain in full, with the rest retrieved from reference TRBV7-2 and TRBJ2-3, is GAGVSQSPSNKVTEKGKDVELRCDPISGHTALYWYRQSLGQGLEFLIYFQGNSAPDKSGLPSDRFSAERTGGSVSTLTIQRTQQEDSAVYLCASSLAGTSGGTDTQYFGPGTRLTVL.

The chain joins TRBV7-6 to TRBJ1-1, with TRBD1 matching 7 bases. CDR1 and CDR2 (germline): SGHVS, FNYEAQ. The CDR3 loop spans 15 amino acids. With V trimmed by 5 bases and J by 1 base, 7 bases remained unmatched. DNA for the CDR3: TGTGCCAGCAGCCAAACCGACAGGGCGAACACTGAAGCTTTCTTT. Translated, it gives CASSQTDRANTEAFF.

About this clonotype: The junction departs from the called germline gene at one end, perhaps through a read error. The rearrangement joins TRBV4-1 to TRBJ2-1; the D gene is possibly TRBD1 (7 bases). The CDR3 extends over 19 amino acids. Germline assignment: CDR1 MGHRA and CDR2 YSYEKL. CDR3 residues: CASSQEAWDFIQGLNEQFF. The CDR3 DNA reads as TGTGCCAGCAGCCAAGAAGCGTGGGACTTTATACAGGGGCTGAATGAGCAGTTCTTC.

This clonotype was counted only a few times. This chain joins TRBV6-2 or TRBV6-3 and TRBJ2-7; 10 bases fit TRBD1. The V gene's germline CDR1 is MNHEY and CDR2 SVGEGT. J lost 5 bases, V lost 5 bases, and 9 bases had no gene match. The CDR3 contains 15 residues. The DNA for the CDR3 is TGTGCCAGCAGTCTCAGACAGGGGGCCATTGACGAGCAGTACTTC. Translated, it gives CASSLRQGAIDEQYF.

A note on this clonotype: Its ends do not fully match the called genes, so a read error is possible. V and J are TRBV5-1 and TRBJ2-7; 14 bases align to TRBD2. Germline lookup yields CDR1 SGHRS and CDR2 YFSETQ. This CDR3 region has 15 residues. The CDR3 protein is CASSLGTSGGYEQYF. The CDR3 DNA sequence: TGTGCCAGCAGCTTGGGGACTAGCGGGGGTTACGAGCAGTACTTC.

The chain recombines TRBV20-1 with TRBJ2-3, with 8 bases aligning to TRBD2. In germline, CDR1 is DFQATT, CDR2 SNEGSKA (reference sequence). V shed 4 bases, J shed 1 base, and the junction held 16 bases outside the gene matches. CDR3 length equals 18 residues. In nucleotides, the CDR3 is TGCAGTGCTACCAATCCCGCCCCAGGGCGGGGGGGCACAGATACGCAGTATTTT. Translation gives CSATNPAPGRGGTDTQYF.

The chain links TRBV10-2 to TRBJ2-7; 7 positions agree with TRBD1. Per the germline V gene, CDR1 is WSHSY and CDR2 is SAAADI. This CDR3 comprises 15 residues. Trimming at V came to 6 bases and at J to 2 bases, leaving 10 bases not matched to a gene. This chain's CDR3 is CASRDGTASAYEQYF. The CDR3 DNA follows: TGCGCCAGCAGGGACGGGACAGCAAGTGCCTACGAGCAGTACTTC.

This clonotype was seen a few times. The chain links TRBV7-9 to TRBJ2-3; D unresolved. Trimming took 0 bases from V and 6 from J, leaving 13 bases between them. Germline lookup yields CDR1 SEHNR and CDR2 FQNEAQ (reference sequence). The CDR3 has 15 amino acids. The CDR3 DNA is TGTGCCAGCAGCTTAGCGGGCAATCCGAGGGATACGCAGTATTTT. Protein product: CASSLAGNPRDTQYF.

This sequence joins TRBV6-1 and TRBJ1-5, with D perhaps matching TRBD1 (5 bases). The germline V and J ends were trimmed by 6 bases and 3 bases, with 21 bases remaining between them. The CDR3 length is 17 residues. CDR1 and CDR2 (germline): MNHNS, SASEGT. The CDR3 bases are TGTGCCAGCAGAGGAAAGCAGGGACTGGCTTTCAATCAGCCCCAGCATTTT. Its protein product is CASRGKQGLAFNQPQHF.

The rearrangement joins TRBV7-6 to TRBJ2-7, with 10 bases identical to TRBD2. Germline CDR1 is SGHVS and CDR2 is FNYEAQ. Germline trimming cut 5 bases from V and 6 bases from J; bases unmatched to any gene: 7. This CDR3 is 14 amino acids long. The CDR3 DNA reads TGTGCCAGCAGCCCGTCTAGCGGGAGTAGCGAGCAGTACTTC. As protein: CASSPSSGSSEQYF.

This clonotype has just a few counts. The rearrangement links TRBV7-6 to TRBJ1-3, with D possibly TRBD1 on 5 matching bases. This CDR3 contains 16 residues. Germline lookup yields CDR1 SGHVS and CDR2 FNYEAQ. V was pared by 1 base and J by 4 bases, with 14 bases between. CDR3 sequence reads: CASSLEGRAGGNTIYF. The CDR3 nucleotides read TGTGCCAGCAGCTTAGAAGGCAGGGCGGGCGGAAACACCATATATTTT.

This clonotype was detected once. The rearrangement joins TRBV19 to TRBJ2-7; no definite D call. CDR3 length: 14 residues. CDR1 and CDR2 (germline): LNHDA, SQIVND (reference sequence). The V gene lost 3 bases and the J gene lost 5 bases, with 14 bases spanning the gap. CDR3 bases: TGTGCCAGTAGTATTGACCCCCTGTCCAACGAGCAGTACTTC. Amino acids: CASSIDPLSNEQYF.

This clonotype occurred many times. CDR3 region: CASSVRGTGELFF. Written as DNA, the CDR3 is TGTGCCAGCAGCGTCAGGGGCACCGGGGAGCTGTTTTTT. The gene calls are TRBV7-2 and TRBJ2-2, with D possibly matching TRBD1 (6 bases). CDR1 and CDR2 from the germline V gene are SGHTA and FQGNSA. The CDR3 sequence is 13 residues long. The ends were cut back, 5 bases at V and 4 bases at J, with 8 bases in the middle.

This chain connects TRBV4-1 to TRBJ2-7; TRBD1 is a possible D gene (6 bases). The CDR3 has 16 amino acids. Germline loops: CDR1 MGHRA, CDR2 YSYEKL. V shed 1 base and J shed 1 base, with 14 bases lying between them. CDR3 coding DNA: TGCGCCAGCAGCCAAGTCGACAGGCCGGGGTCCTACGAGCAGTACTTC. Amino acid sequence: CASSQVDRPGSYEQYF.

The V and J genes are TRBV9 and TRBJ2-5, with D possibly being TRBD2 (7 bases). The CDR3 covers 17 residues. From germline, CDR1 is SGDLS and CDR2 YYNGEE. The germline V and J ends were trimmed by 0 bases and 5 bases, with 20 bases remaining between them. The CDR3 spells CASSVGGGGGLVETQYF. CDR3 bases: TGTGCCAGCAGCGTAGGGGGGGGGGGGGGCCTTGTGGAGACCCAGTACTTC.